The 25 T cell receptor beta chains in this list originate from one sample, sequenced in a study of blood T cells in healthy people across ages. Alongside a J-beta primer mix, a sample-barcoded 5' primer served in a second PCR lasting roughly 7 to 12 cycles. TCRdb analysed the 5' RACE reads with MiXCR anew, one entry per CDR3 protein. The table has some 1,800,000 distinct CDR3 sequences, about 39% seen once. Sequencing was done on a sample of blood. The receptors come from a human donor in good health.

The rearrangement links TRBV7-9 to TRBJ2-1; D is possibly TRBD1 or TRBD2 (5 bases each). V was pared by 5 bases and J by 7 bases, with 24 bases between. Germline loops: CDR1 SEHNR, CDR2 FQNEAQ (reference sequence). This CDR3 is 17 amino acids long. The CDR3 is CASSGISTRDGYNEQFF. The CDR3 nucleotides are TGTGCCAGCAGCGGGATTTCCACGAGGGACGGGTATAATGAGCAGTTCTTC. The full variable domain, its missing parts supplied by reference TRBV7-9 and TRBJ2-1, is DTGVSQNPRHKITKRGQNVTFRCDPISEHNRLYWYRQTLGQGPEFLTYFQNEAQLEKSRLLSDRFSAERPKGSFSTLEIQRTEQGDSAMYLCASSGISTRDGYNEQFFGPGTRLTVL.

This clonotype was observed a handful of times. The chain joins TRBV12-3 or TRBV12-4 to TRBJ1-5, with 8 bases fitting TRBD1. J gave up 9 bases and V 4 bases, and 5 bases lay outside the gene matches. This CDR3 spans 13 amino acids. CDR3 coding DNA: TGTGCCAGCAGTTCGGACACAGGGGGGCCCCAGCATTTT. Its translation is CASSSDTGGPQHF.

This clonotype was observed a few times. The J gene is TRBJ1-2, the V gene TRBV12-3 or TRBV12-4; no clear D gene. The CDR3 has 13 residues. V was cut by 5 bases and J by 8 bases, with 15 bases left in between. This chain's CDR3 is CASSPDPLRGYTF. CDR3 sequence (DNA): TGTGCCAGCAGTCCCGACCCACTGCGCGGCTACACCTTC.

Comment on this clonotype: One base away lies a much larger clone, so this may be a sequencing read error. The J gene is TRBJ1-2, the V gene TRBV18; D remains unclear. CDR3 size: 13 residues. In germline, CDR1 is KGHSH, CDR2 LQKENI. The CDR3 reads CASSLGPQNGHTF. Here the CDR3 DNA reads TGTGCCAGCTCACTCGGACCGCAAAATGGCCACACCTTC.

V usage is TRBV20-1 and J usage is TRBJ2-1, with 9 bases matching TRBD2. Germline assignment: CDR1 DFQATT and CDR2 SNEGSKA (reference sequence). The CDR3 extends over 17 amino acids. V lost 2 bases and J lost 0; bases outside the gene matches: 8. In DNA form, the CDR3 reads TGCAGTGCTAGACGGCTAGCGGGGCCGAGCTCCTACAATGAGCAGTTCTTC. Its protein product is CSARRLAGPSSYNEQFF.

In its sample, this clonotype was seen a few times. The rearrangement uses TRBV9 and TRBJ1-6; D remains ambiguous. The length of the CDR3 is 13 residues. V was shortened by 0 bases and J by 7 bases, with 5 bases between the two germline ends. Germline-derived CDR1 and CDR2 are SGDLS and YYNGEE. In nucleotides, the CDR3 is TGTGCCAGCAGCGTAGCGGTGAATTCACCCCTCCACTTT. Translating gives CASSVAVNSPLHF.

This CDR3 reads CAISESAAPQETQYF. CDR3 nucleotides: TGTGCCATCAGTGAGTCGGCAGCCCCCCAAGAGACCCAGTACTTC. The V and J genes are TRBV10-3 and TRBJ2-5; D remains unclear. This CDR3 has 15 amino acids. With 0 bases removed from V and 1 base from J, the gap between germline ends came to 9 bases. Germline V gene data show CDR1 as ENHRY and CDR2 as SYGVKD.

This chain connects TRBV5-1 to TRBJ2-1; 9 positions agree with TRBD2. The V gene end was trimmed by 4 bases and the J gene end by 9 bases; junction bases not matched to a gene: 14. The CDR3 length is 16 residues. Germline V lookup: CDR1 SGHRS, CDR2 YFSETQ. The CDR3 reads CASSVRLAEGTGEQFF. The CDR3 DNA reads as TGCGCCAGCAGCGTGCGACTAGCGGAGGGAACTGGTGAGCAGTTCTTC. Together with reference TRBV5-1 and TRBJ2-1, the CDR3 gives the full variable domain: KAGVTQTPRYLIKTRGQQVTLSCSPISGHRSVSWYQQTPGQGLQFLFEYFSETQRNKGNFPGRFSGRQFSNSRSEMNVSTLELGDSALYLCASSVRLAEGTGEQFFGPGTRLTVL.

This clonotype was observed a handful of times. The chain uses TRBV4-3 and TRBJ2-7; D is uncertain. V lost 0 bases and J 6 bases, leaving 24 bases between the germline ends. This CDR3 is 18 amino acids long. Per the germline V gene, CDR1 is LGHNA and CDR2 is YSLEER. CDR3 in amino acids: CASSQDWATDRTPPEQYF. In nucleotides, the CDR3 is TGCGCCAGCAGCCAAGATTGGGCGACTGACCGGACCCCACCCGAGCAGTACTTC.

The V and J genes are TRBV27 and TRBJ2-1; 9 bases match TRBD2. From germline, CDR1 is MNHEY and CDR2 SMNVEV (reference sequence). V lost 8 bases and J lost 10; bases outside the gene matches: 15. This CDR3 is 15 amino acids long. Here the CDR3 DNA reads TGTGCCAGCTTGGGAAAGCGGGAGGCCAAGGGCGAGCAGTTCTTC. This translates into CASLGKREAKGEQFF.

In its sample, this clonotype was seen a few times. This rearrangement joins TRBV11-2 to TRBJ2-4; a possible D gene is TRBD2 (5 bases). V shed 6 bases and J shed 7 bases, with 19 bases lying between them. The length of the CDR3 is 15 residues. Germline V gene sequence: CDR1 SGHAT, CDR2 FQNNGV. CDR3 coding DNA: TGTGCCAGCAGTATACGCGGGTTAATCGGGAACATTCAGTACTTC. Translating it yields CASSIRGLIGNIQYF.

In this sample, this clonotype turned up a few times. The rearrangement links TRBV7-9 to TRBJ2-6; D is unresolved. Per the germline V gene, CDR1 is SEHNR and CDR2 is FQNEAQ (reference sequence). Deletions cut 5 bases from V and 5 bases from J, with 10 bases between. This CDR3 is built from 14 residues. CDR3 in DNA: TGTGCCAGCAGCGACTCTAAGAGGGCCAACGTCCTGACTTTC. Its translation: CASSDSKRANVLTF. Full variable domain (outside the CDR3, taken from reference TRBV7-9 and TRBJ2-6): DTGVSQNPRHKITKRGQNVTFRCDPISEHNRLYWYRQTLGQGPEFLTYFQNEAQLEKSRLLSDRFSAERPKGSFSTLEIQRTEQGDSAMYLCASSDSKRANVLTFGAGSRLTVL.

On this clonotype: One end of the junction fails to match germline, which may point to a read error. The chain has TRBV12-5 and TRBJ1-1; D is unresolved. The germline CDR1 and CDR2 sequences are LGHNT and FRNRAP. CDR3 length: 13 amino acids. CDR3 nucleotide sequence: TGTGCTAGGGGTTTGTCAGAGGACACTGAAGCTTTCTTT. Protein: CARGLSEDTEAFF. Variable domain in full (rest from reference TRBV12-5 and TRBJ1-1): DARVTQTPRHKVTEMGQEVTMRCQPILGHNTVFWYRQTMMQGLELLAYFRNRAPLDDSGMPKDRFSAEMPDATLATLKIQPSEPRDSAVYFCARGLSEDTEAFFGQGTRLTVV.

V and J are TRBV5-1 and TRBJ2-3; D is undetermined. Trimming pared 0 bases from V and 4 bases from J, leaving 9 bases between. Per germline, CDR1 SGHRS and CDR2 YFSETQ. The CDR3 loop spans 14 amino acids. The CDR3 DNA reads TGCGCCAGCAGCTTGGGTTTCACCCCAGATACGCAGTATTTT. Its translation is CASSLGFTPDTQYF.

This chain joins TRBV13 and TRBJ1-5; D is uncertain. The germline V gene encodes CDR1 PRHDT and CDR2 FYEKMQ (reference sequence). V lost 0 bases to trimming and J lost 0 bases, with 9 bases between them. The CDR3 has 16 amino acids. CDR3 region: CASSLGSGNSNQPQHF. The CDR3 DNA follows: TGTGCCAGCAGCTTAGGGTCAGGTAATAGCAATCAGCCCCAGCATTTT.

The gene calls are TRBV2 and TRBJ2-3; 10 positions match TRBD1. The CDR3 has 14 amino acids. Per the germline V gene, CDR1 is SNHLY and CDR2 is FYNNEI. Trimming at V came to 3 bases and at J to 5 bases, leaving 2 bases not matched to a gene. The CDR3 is CASSEDRGIDTQYF. CDR3 in DNA: TGTGCCAGCAGTGAGGACAGGGGGATAGATACGCAGTATTTT.

This clonotype was counted between two and nine times. V gene TRBV18 combines with J gene TRBJ1-2, with 8 bases that match TRBD1. This CDR3 region has 14 residues. V gave up 6 bases and J gave up 3 bases; unmatched junction bases: 6. CDR1 is KGHSH, CDR2 LQKENI, per germline. In DNA, the CDR3 is TGTGCCAGCTCGCCAGTGACAGGGGACTATGGCTACACCTTC. As protein: CASSPVTGDYGYTF.

There are a few counts of this clonotype. This chain joins TRBV4-2 and TRBJ1-4, with D uncertain. The CDR3 loop spans 15 amino acids. Per the germline V gene, CDR1 is LGHNA and CDR2 is YNFKEQ. V gave up 1 base and J gave up 0 bases, with 6 bases separating them. As DNA, the CDR3 is TGTGCCAGCAGCCAAGTCGGCACAACTAATGAAAAACTGTTTTTT. This codes for CASSQVGTTNEKLFF.

The rearrangement links TRBV6-5 to TRBJ1-1, with a possible D match to TRBD1 (6 bases). This CDR3 has 14 amino acids. Trimming shortened V by 7 bases and J by 3 bases, and 15 bases separated the two germline ends. CDR1 and CDR2 from the germline V gene are MNHEY and SVGAGI. CDR3 residues: CASIPTGRDTEAFF. CDR3 DNA: TGTGCCAGCATCCCGACAGGTAGGGACACTGAAGCTTTCTTT.

This chain uses TRBV7-9 with TRBJ2-1, with 7 nucleotides matching TRBD2. Germline V CDR1 and CDR2: SEHNR, FQNEAQ (reference sequence). The CDR3 covers 15 residues. V lost 2 bases to trimming and J lost 5 bases; unmatched junction nucleotides: 6. As DNA, the CDR3 is TGTGCCAGCAGCTTAAGGCGGGGGACCAACAATGAGCAGTTCTTC. This gives the protein CASSLRRGTNNEQFF.

Notes on this clonotype: At one boundary the junction diverges from the germline segment, which might be a read error. This chain connects TRBV6-1 to TRBJ2-3; 8 bases align to TRBD1. CDR1 and CDR2 (germline): MNHNS, SASEGT. This CDR3 is 14 amino acids long. The CDR3 protein is CTSSAGQGTDTQYF. The CDR3 region has the DNA TGTACCAGCAGCGCGGGACAGGGCACAGATACGCAGTATTTT.

Many counts were recorded for this clonotype. The CDR3 nucleotides are TGTGCCAGCAGTTTAGGTCTGGGGGCGTACGGCTACACCTTC. Encoded protein: CASSLGLGAYGYTF. The chain combines TRBV12-3 or TRBV12-4 with TRBJ1-2, with D perhaps TRBD1 (6 bases). V shed 1 base and J shed 8 bases, with 14 bases lying between them. The CDR3 covers 14 residues.

Of note for this clonotype: An end of the junction differs from the germline gene, which may be a read error. The chain recombines TRBV6-1 with TRBJ2-4, with 9 bases fitting TRBD1. The J call may be incorrect, as the DNA end agrees better with TRBJ2-7. This CDR3 has 16 residues. Germline CDR1 MNHNS, CDR2 SASEGT. The CDR3 spells CAGSGEPDRGFYEQYF. The CDR3, as DNA: TGTGCCGGCAGTGGAGAACCCGACAGGGGGTTTTACGAGCAGTACTTC.

Note on this clonotype: An end of the junction differs from the germline gene, which may be a read error. This chain links TRBV6-2 or TRBV6-3 with TRBJ1-2, with no clear D. In germline, CDR1 is MNHEY, CDR2 SVGEGT. This CDR3 has 14 residues. In DNA form, the CDR3 reads TGTGCCAGCAGCCTTTCGACGACTTTCTATGGCCACACCTTC. The encoded protein is CASSLSTTFYGHTF.

The gene calls are TRBV10-3 and TRBJ2-5; D might be TRBD1 or TRBD2, each matching 6 bases. The CDR3 loop spans 17 amino acids. Germline V gives CDR1 ENHRY, CDR2 SYGVKD. The V end was cut by 2 bases, the J end by 5 bases, with 21 bases between. CDR3 in DNA: TGTGCCATCAGTGAGAATTCGGCGGACAGCGGGCGGGAGACCCAGTACTTC. Amino acids: CAISENSADSGRETQYF.